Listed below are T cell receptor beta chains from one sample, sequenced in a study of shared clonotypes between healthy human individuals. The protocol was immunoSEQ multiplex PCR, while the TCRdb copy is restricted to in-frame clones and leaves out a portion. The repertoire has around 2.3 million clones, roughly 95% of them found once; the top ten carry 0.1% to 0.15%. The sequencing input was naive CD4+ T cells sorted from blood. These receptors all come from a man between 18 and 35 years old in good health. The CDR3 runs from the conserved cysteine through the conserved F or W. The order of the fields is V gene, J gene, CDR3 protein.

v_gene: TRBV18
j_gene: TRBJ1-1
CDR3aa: CASSRGPGNTEAFF

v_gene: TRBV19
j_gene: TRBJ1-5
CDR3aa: CASHTGGQPQHF

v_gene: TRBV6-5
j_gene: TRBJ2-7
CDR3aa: CASSWNRRYEQYF

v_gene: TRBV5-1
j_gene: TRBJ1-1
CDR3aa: CASSLHSTTEAFF

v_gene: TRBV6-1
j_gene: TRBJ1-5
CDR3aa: CASSEGTGVYTPQHF

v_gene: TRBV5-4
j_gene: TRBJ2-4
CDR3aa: CASRSGRSPENIQYF

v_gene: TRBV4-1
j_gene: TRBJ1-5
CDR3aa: CASSEGPFSRGSNQPQHF

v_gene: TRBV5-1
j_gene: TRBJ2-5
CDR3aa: CASRTQGIETQYF

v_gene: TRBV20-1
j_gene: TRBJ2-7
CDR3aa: CSAKSSYEQYF

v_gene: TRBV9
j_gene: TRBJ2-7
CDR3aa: CASSAGQLSSYEQYF

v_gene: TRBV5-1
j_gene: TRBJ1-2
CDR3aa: CASSHGGTPTNYGYTF

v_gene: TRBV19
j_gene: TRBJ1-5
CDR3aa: CASTLGDQPQHF

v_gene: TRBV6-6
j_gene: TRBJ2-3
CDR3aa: CASSYQETPSTDTQYF

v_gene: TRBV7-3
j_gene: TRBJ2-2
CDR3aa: CASSQGLANTGELFF

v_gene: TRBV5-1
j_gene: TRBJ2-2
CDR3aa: CASSLVPLGAGTGELFF

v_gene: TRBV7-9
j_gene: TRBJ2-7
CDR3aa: CASRGLAGDEQYF

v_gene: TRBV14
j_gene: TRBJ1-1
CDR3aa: CASSQGQGRATEAFF

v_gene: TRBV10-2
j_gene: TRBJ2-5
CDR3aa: CASSERQGLGGTQYF

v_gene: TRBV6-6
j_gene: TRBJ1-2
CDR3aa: CASRVGGDNYGYTF

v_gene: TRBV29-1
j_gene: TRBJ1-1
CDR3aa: CSGKKGTGGTEAFF

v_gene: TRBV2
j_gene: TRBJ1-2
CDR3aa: CASLRQALGTF

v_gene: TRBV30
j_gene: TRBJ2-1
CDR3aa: CAWNAGRLNEQFF

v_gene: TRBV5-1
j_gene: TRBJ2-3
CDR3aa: CASSGSPASGTDTQYF

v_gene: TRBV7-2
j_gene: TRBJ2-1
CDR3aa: CASSSPGLALSREQFF

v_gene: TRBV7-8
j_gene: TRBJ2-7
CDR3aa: CASSLVLASAEQYF

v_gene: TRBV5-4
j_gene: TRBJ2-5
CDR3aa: CASSLRTSGTETQYF

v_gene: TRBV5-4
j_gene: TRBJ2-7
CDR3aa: CASSPPPGGRDALSYEQYF

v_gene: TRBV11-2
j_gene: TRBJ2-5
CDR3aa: CASSLEAEGTQYF

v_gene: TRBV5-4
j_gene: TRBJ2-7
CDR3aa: CASSLPGTGAYEQYF

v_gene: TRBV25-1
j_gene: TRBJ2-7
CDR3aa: CASSVTGAYEQYF

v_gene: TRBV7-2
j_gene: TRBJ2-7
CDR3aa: CASSLVLSYEQYF

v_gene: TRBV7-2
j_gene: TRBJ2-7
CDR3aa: CASSFLRGSHEQYF

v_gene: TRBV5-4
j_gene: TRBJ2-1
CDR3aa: CASSPPEYNEQFF

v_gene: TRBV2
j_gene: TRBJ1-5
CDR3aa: CASKPIQGEMRNQPQHF

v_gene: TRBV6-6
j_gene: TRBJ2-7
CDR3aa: CASRHRASYEQYF